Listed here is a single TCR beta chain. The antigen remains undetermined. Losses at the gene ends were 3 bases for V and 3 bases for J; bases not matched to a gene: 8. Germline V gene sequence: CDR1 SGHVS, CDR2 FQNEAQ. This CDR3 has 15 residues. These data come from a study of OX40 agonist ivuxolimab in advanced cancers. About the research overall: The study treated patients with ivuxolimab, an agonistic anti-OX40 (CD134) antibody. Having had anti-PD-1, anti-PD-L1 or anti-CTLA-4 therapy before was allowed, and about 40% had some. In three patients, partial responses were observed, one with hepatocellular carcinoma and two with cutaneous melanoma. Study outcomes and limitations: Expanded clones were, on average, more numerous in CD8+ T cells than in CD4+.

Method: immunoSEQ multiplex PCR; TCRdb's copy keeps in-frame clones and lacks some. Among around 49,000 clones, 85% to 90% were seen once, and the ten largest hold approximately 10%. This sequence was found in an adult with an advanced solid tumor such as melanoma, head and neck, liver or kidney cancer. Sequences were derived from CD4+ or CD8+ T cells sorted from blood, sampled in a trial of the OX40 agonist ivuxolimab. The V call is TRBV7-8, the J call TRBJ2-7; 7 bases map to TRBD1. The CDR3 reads CASSFWTGSNYEQYF. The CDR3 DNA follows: TGTGCCAGCAGCTTTTGGACAGGCTCCAACTACGAGCAGTACTTC. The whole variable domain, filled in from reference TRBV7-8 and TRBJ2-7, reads GAGVSQSPRYKVAKRGQDVALRCDPISGHVSLFWYQQALGQGPEFLTYFQNEAQLDKSGLPSDRFFAERPEGSVSTLKIQRTQQEDSAVYLCASSFWTGSNYEQYFGPGTRLTVT.